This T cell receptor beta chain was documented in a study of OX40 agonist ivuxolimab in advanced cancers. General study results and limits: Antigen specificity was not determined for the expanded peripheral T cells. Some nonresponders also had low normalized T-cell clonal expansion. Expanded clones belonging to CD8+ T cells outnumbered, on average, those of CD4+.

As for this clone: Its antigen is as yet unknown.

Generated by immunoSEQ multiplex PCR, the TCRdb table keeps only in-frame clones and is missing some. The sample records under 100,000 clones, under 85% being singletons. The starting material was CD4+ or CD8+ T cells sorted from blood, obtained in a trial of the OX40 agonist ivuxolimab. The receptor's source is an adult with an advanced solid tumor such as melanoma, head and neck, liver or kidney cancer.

CDR3 bases: TGTGCCAGCACCGGTTCGACTAGGCGCTCTGGGGCCCCCTATGGCTACACCTTC. Protein sequence: CASTGSTRRSGAPYGYTF. J is TRBJ1-2 and V is TRBV28; perhaps TRBD1 as D (5 bases). Germline CDR1 and CDR2: MDHEN and SYDVKM. The CDR3 spans 18 residues. The V and J ends lost 7 bases and 4 bases respectively, with 28 bases between them.